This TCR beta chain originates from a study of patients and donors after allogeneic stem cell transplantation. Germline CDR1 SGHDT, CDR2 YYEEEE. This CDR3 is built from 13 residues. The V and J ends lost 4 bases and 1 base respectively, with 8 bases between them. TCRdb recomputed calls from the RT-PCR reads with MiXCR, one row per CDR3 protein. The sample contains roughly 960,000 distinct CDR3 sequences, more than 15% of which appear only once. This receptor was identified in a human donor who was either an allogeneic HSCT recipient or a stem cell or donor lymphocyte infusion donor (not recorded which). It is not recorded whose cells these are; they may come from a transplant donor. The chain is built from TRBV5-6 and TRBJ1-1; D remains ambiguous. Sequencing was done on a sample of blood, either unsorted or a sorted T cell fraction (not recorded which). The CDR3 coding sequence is TGTGCCAGCAGCGGAGGAAAGAACACTGAAGCTTTCTTT. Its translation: CASSGGKNTEAFF.